The entry below gives a single T cell receptor (beta chain) sequence along with its context. Its antigen is not known. This sample stems from a study of identifying expanded T cells in peripheral blood. Germline V gene data show CDR1 as SGDLS and CDR2 as YYNGEE. CDR3 length equals 13 residues. V gave up 0 bases and J gave up 8 bases, with 10 bases separating them. No infections or other immune events were documented during collection. Only in-frame clones appear in the TCRdb table, and some are missing; sequencing was by immunoSEQ multiplex PCR. The sample has over 90,000 clones, approximately 88% seen once. Study results and limitations: Over approximately two and four weeks, about 15 and 19 clones changed, versus around 1.2 between replicates.

This chain uses TRBV9 with TRBJ2-3; no firm D call. Source material: blood. The sequence was obtained from a person between 18 and 75 years old in good health. In DNA form, the CDR3 reads TGTGCCAGCAGCGTAGCCCGGTGGGGTACGCAGTATTTT. It yields the protein CASSVARWGTQYF.